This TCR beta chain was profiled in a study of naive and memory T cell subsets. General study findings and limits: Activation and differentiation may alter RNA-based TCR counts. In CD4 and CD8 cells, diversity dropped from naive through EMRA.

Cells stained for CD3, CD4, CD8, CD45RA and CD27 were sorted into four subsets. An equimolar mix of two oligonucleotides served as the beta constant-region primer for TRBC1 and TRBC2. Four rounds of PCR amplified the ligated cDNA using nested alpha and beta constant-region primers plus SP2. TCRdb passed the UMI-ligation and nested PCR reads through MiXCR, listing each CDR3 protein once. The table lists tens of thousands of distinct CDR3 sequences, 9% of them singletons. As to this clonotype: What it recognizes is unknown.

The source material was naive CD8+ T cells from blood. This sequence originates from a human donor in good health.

CDR3 nucleotides: TGCGCCAGCAGCCCATTGGTCGGAGCTGAAGCTTTCTTT. Translated: CASSPLVGAEAFF. This chain uses TRBV4-1 with TRBJ1-1; the D is unclear. CDR3 size: 13 residues. With 4 bases removed from V and 6 bases from J, the gap between germline ends came to 12 bases. Germline CDR1 MGHRA, CDR2 YSYEKL.